This T cell receptor (beta chain) stems from a study of T cells after yellow fever vaccination (dated by TCRdb to the late 2010s). At the level of the whole study: Libraries from fractions with low cell numbers were prepared with the SMART-Seq v4 Ultra Low Input RNA kit. Bulk TCR alpha and beta repertoires were sequenced longitudinally to track T-cell clones before and after primary and booster YFV17D yellow fever vaccination. Two healthy male donors made up the cohort, one aged 18 to 30 years and the other aged 30 to 40 years. Bulk PBMC replicates and cell subsets were isolated from blood drawn at multiple timepoints before and after both primary and secondary immunization.

As to this clonotype: Its cognate antigen has yet to be identified. The sample holds no much larger clone one base away, and base qualities are not on file.

TCR cDNA was synthesized by 5'RACE template switching, through which a universal primer site and unique molecular identifiers were introduced. Priming of cDNA synthesis was performed from both the TCR alpha and TCR beta constant segments. Libraries were amplified in two PCR steps, with sample barcodes and sequencing adapters added in the second step. Sequencing of libraries was performed on Illumina HiSeq 2500 (2x100 bp) or NovaSeq (2x150 bp). The authors processed their data as follows. MIGEC handled demultiplexing of reads and collapsing into UMI consensus sequences, while MiXCR performed V(D)J alignment. Using edgeR on replicate PBMC samples, clonotypes were called vaccine-responding if FDR was below 0.01 and the log2 fold change was above 5 up to day 15. Each bulk clonotype was labeled CD4 or CD8 based on which sequenced repertoire, CD4 or CD8, contained the clonotype at higher abundance. TCRdb ran its own pipeline on the public reads, namely fastp trimming at Q25 and MiXCR clone calling, and kept in-frame beta chains. Each entry merges the rows of one CDR3 protein and shows their most common DNA and genes. The V and J calls reflect TCRdb's pipeline rather than the authors' work. The sample table contains fewer than 650,000 distinct CDR3 sequences; only one count was recorded for 21% of them. Of the sample, around 17% falls within the top ten clones.

What the research found in general, with its limitations: Most clones expanded after primary vaccination (almost 97% of CD4 and around 89% of CD8) were re-detected after the booster, suggesting that broad memory maintenance occurred. A small share of clonotypes was detected in both CD4 and CD8 compartments, with the overlap likely arising from convergent recombination. Because abundant contaminating clonotypes from the bulk population could be contained in FACS-sorted repertoires, computational filtering was required. The secondary T-cell response was weaker than the primary response but faster, peaking on day 5 instead of day 15. Because only a couple of donors were included in the study, the extent to which the findings can be generalized is limited.

The sample's treatment or condition label, decoded: live attenuated yellow fever vaccine strain. At each blood-draw timepoint, two biological replicates of bulk PBMCs were obtained. PBMCs were isolated from peripheral blood using a standard Ficoll-Paque protocol. TriZol was used to extract RNA from bulk PBMCs, from CD4 and CD8 fractions, and from dextramer-positive and dextramer-negative fractions. V ends up 1 base short and J 5 bases short, with an unmatched junction base count of 11. The CDR3 numbers 17 residues from cysteine through phenylalanine. Only the CDR3 DNA is retained, 51 bases long and in frame from the first base. From the germline V gene, CDR1 is KGHDR and CDR2 is SFDVKD.

The sample in question was PBMCs, obtained about 20 days after the first yellow fever vaccination. This TCR derives from a man aged 18 to 29 who received the YFV17D yellow fever vaccine. The V gene is TRBV24-1 and the J gene is TRBJ2-3; 7 central bases correspond to TRBD2. The CDR3 corresponds to CATSDFSSGPGGDTQYF. The bases are TGTGCCACCAGTGATTTCAGTAGCGGGCCCGGGGGAGATACGCAGTATTTT.